This T cell receptor (beta chain) was documented in a study of T cells in localized non-small cell lung cancer (TCRdb year 2020). As for the study more broadly: The study examined T cell repertoires in approximately 240 patients with early-stage NSCLC and compared tumors with uninvolved tumor-adjacent lungs. All 250 or so NSCLC patients in the cohort were treatment-naive and had localized lung tumors that were resected. The mean age of the NSCLC patients was just over 65 years, with 130 or so men and around 99 women. What the work shows at the level of the full study, not this receptor alone: A median of about 50 of the top 100 tumor clones turned up in the paired uninvolved adjacent lung, and 28 of those clones also ranked among the top 100 of that same adjacent lung. Because of the exploratory design, TCR variables were selected using unadjusted p-values without false-discovery rate correction. Uninvolved tumor-adjacent lung showed the highest T cell clonality, higher than tumor, which suggests more focused antigenic responses in the uninvolved tumor-adjacent lung. Because multi-region sequencing of the tumors was not done, intratumor heterogeneity could not be ruled out. Longer overall survival was associated with higher blood T cell density, whereas shorter survival was associated with higher adjacent-lung clonality.

The CDR3 covers 15 residues, taking in both the cysteine and the phenylalanine. The read is trimmed to its CDR3 DNA, 45 bases read in frame from base 1. Sequences MNHEY (CDR1) and SVGAGI (CDR2) are obtained from the germline V gene. V is cut by 2 bases and J by 4 bases, and the space between the germline ends is 12 bases. TCR beta CDR3 regions were sequenced from DNA using the immunoSEQ Assay. For the original study's pipeline: T cell density was computed as TCR beta template counts normalized to usable DNA estimated by amplifying housekeeping genes. Richness was estimated with the preseqR package, extrapolating to 400,000 templates for PBMC samples and 120,000 templates for tissue samples. Clonality was taken to be one minus Pielou's evenness. Differential abundance testing on productive amino-acid clonotypes, with a minimum total count of 5 and an alpha of 0.1, was used to identify tissue-enriched TCRs. The Jaccard Index and the Morisita Overlap Index were used to quantify repertoire overlap between compartments. TCR beta CDR3s were clustered by GLIPH together with public tetramer-defined viral CDR3s, and at least three viral sequences plus V-gene enrichment were required for viral motifs. Here the immuneACCESS table is served through TCRdb, limited to in-frame sequences with V and J called. Missing clones are a known gap in these copies; in checked studies unresolved V genes cover under half, and the rest lacks a known reason. The V and J calls and clone size were taken over from that table, and D and trimming were inferred from the DNA. This sample comprises roughly 20,000 clones, approximately 84% of them detected only once. Clones ranked in the top ten supply 2.4% of the sample.

At diagnosis, peripheral blood, uninvolved tumor-adjacent lung and tumor were collected and stored as a combination of fresh-frozen and FFPE material. Blood samples were analyzed as peripheral blood mononuclear cells for TCR repertoire profiling. Worth noting for this clone: The clone's antigen remains unknown. Base qualities are missing; no much larger clone stands one base away.

The sequence links TRBV6-5 to TRBJ2-1; the best D guess is TRBD1, with 6 bases matching. The source of this sequence is a man between 40 and 75 years old with stage I lung adenocarcinoma. The sequencing here drew on peripheral blood, taken before any cancer treatment. The CDR3 corresponds to CASSYAAGEYNEQFF. The DNA reads as follows: TGTGCCAGCAGTTACGCGGCAGGGGAATACAATGAGCAGTTCTTC.